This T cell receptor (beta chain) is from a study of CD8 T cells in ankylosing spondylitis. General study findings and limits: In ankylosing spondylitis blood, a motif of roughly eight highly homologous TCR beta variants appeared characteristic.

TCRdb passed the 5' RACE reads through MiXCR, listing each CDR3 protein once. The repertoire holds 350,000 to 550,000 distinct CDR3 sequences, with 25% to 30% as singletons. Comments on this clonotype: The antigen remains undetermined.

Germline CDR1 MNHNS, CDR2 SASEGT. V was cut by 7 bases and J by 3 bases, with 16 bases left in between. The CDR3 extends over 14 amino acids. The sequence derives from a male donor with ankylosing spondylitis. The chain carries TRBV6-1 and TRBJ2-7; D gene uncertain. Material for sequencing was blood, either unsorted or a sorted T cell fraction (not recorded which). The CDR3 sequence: CASTTGVAYYEQYF. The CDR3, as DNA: TGTGCCAGCACTACGGGTGTGGCCTACTACGAGCAGTACTTC.